What follows are 29 T cell receptor beta chains derived from one specimen sequenced in a study of radiation and T cells in renal cell carcinoma. Data came from immunoSEQ multiplex PCR; TCRdb stores just in-frame clones and leaves some out. The table includes more than 95,000 clones, approximately 78% detected once. As for time point: baseline pretreatment blood. Treatment in this sample: 15 Gy SBRT to primary tumor, nephrectomy 4 weeks later. The sample was blood, taken from a patient whose treatment included radiotherapy and nephrectomy. Source of these receptors: a woman in her fifties or sixties with renal cell carcinoma.

The table lists this clone with a count of one. The chain couples TRBV9 to TRBJ1-5, with 7 positions matching TRBD1. Germline assignment: CDR1 SGDLS and CDR2 YYNGEE. This CDR3 spans 15 amino acids. After removal of 1 base from V and 1 base from J, the junction contained 2 bases not matched to a gene. In nucleotides, the CDR3 is TGTGCCAGCAGCGTAAGGGGACAGAGCAATCAGCCCCAGCATTTT. Its translation: CASSVRGQSNQPQHF.

The chain is built from TRBV9 and TRBJ2-7; 15 bases align to TRBD2. The V gene end was trimmed by 4 bases and the J gene end by 4 bases; junction bases not matched to a gene: 3. Per germline, CDR1 SGDLS and CDR2 YYNGEE. This CDR3 has 15 amino acids. The CDR3 DNA reads TGTGCCAGCAGCTCGGGACTAGCGGGGGGTTACGAGCAGTACTTC. Its translation is CASSSGLAGGYEQYF. Combining the CDR3 with reference TRBV9 and TRBJ2-7 gives the whole variable domain DSGVTQTPKHLITATGQRVTLRCSPRSGDLSVYWYQQSLDQGLQFLIQYYNGEERAKGNILERFSAQQFPDLHSELNLSSLELGDSALYFCASSSGLAGGYEQYFGPGTRLTVT.

This chain uses TRBV7-9 with TRBJ2-1; no definite D call. There are 12 residues in the CDR3. The germline V and J ends were trimmed by 8 bases and 4 bases, with 9 bases remaining between them. In germline, CDR1 is SEHNR, CDR2 FQNEAQ (reference sequence). Here the CDR3 DNA reads TGTGCCAGCCGAGCCGGGTACAATGAGCAGTTCTTC. It translates to CASRAGYNEQFF.

CDR3 amino acids: CASSPSTNYGYTF. The CDR3 bases are TGTGCCAGCAGTCCATCGACTAACTATGGCTACACCTTC. The chain combines TRBV28 with TRBJ1-2; the D is unclear. V gave up 5 bases and J gave up 0 bases, with 7 bases separating them. The CDR3 consists of 13 residues. CDR1 MDHEN and CDR2 SYDVKM come from the germline V gene.

CDR3 in amino acids: CASSESGKLEQYF. As DNA, the CDR3 is TGCGCCAGCAGTGAGTCGGGGAAACTGGAGCAGTACTTC. The gene calls are TRBV10-1 and TRBJ2-7; D is uncertain. Trimming stripped 0 bases from V and 7 bases from J, with 10 bases between. Germline V lookup: CDR1 WNHNN, CDR2 SYGVQD (reference sequence). CDR3 length equals 13 residues.

The chain couples TRBV7-2 to TRBJ2-5, with TRBD2 identical over 11 bases. CDR1 SGHTA and CDR2 FQGNSA come from the germline V gene. This CDR3 is 15 amino acids long. The V gene end was trimmed by 8 bases and the J gene end by 2 bases; junction bases not matched to a gene: 7. CDR3 DNA sequence: TGTGCCAGCGCTCAAATAGCGGGAGGGCAAGAGACCCAGTACTTC. Translating gives CASAQIAGGQETQYF.

The chain has TRBV7-9 and TRBJ1-6; TRBD1 matches at 7 bases. With V trimmed by 5 bases and J by 14 bases, 18 bases remained unmatched. Germline V gene lookup returns CDR1 SEHNR and CDR2 FQNEAQ (reference sequence). The CDR3 consists of 16 residues. CDR3 region: CASSPRGRGSLEALHF. CDR3 nucleotide sequence: TGTGCCAGCAGCCCTAGGGGCAGGGGGTCACTTGAGGCCCTCCACTTT.

This sequence joins TRBV6-5 and TRBJ1-2; 7 nucleotides match TRBD1. Germline V CDR1 and CDR2: MNHEY, SVGAGI. Unmatched junction bases numbered 3, after V lost 2 bases and J lost 3 bases. This CDR3 contains 14 residues. The CDR3 protein is CASSYDRVDYGYTF. CDR3 nucleotides: TGTGCCAGCAGTTACGACAGGGTCGACTATGGCTACACCTTC.

The genes are TRBV27 and TRBJ1-2; a weak D match, TRBD1 (6 bases). Germline assignment: CDR1 MNHEY and CDR2 SMNVEV (reference sequence). The CDR3 extends over 13 amino acids. Trimming cost V 2 bases and J 6 bases, with 10 bases left between them. The CDR3 sequence: CASSLTGLNGYTF. Here the CDR3 DNA reads TGTGCCAGCAGTTTAACAGGGCTCAATGGCTACACCTTC.

This chain joins TRBV28 and TRBJ1-1; perhaps TRBD1 as D (6 bases). The V and J ends lost 5 bases and 6 bases respectively, with 13 bases between them. This CDR3 region has 13 residues. Germline V gene sequence: CDR1 MDHEN, CDR2 SYDVKM. The CDR3 DNA is TGTGCCAGCAGTCCCCCGGGGGCCGCTGAAGCTTTCTTT. Amino acids: CASSPPGAAEAFF.

This clone appeared once. The genes are TRBV2 and TRBJ1-1; D is uncertain. The germline V and J ends were trimmed by 5 bases and 0 bases, with 10 bases remaining between them. Germline values: CDR1 SNHLY, CDR2 FYNNEI. The CDR3 is 14 residues long. CDR3 protein: CASSLFRMNTEAFF. The DNA of the CDR3 is TGTGCCAGCAGTCTATTCCGTATGAACACTGAAGCTTTCTTT.

The chain is built from TRBV9 and TRBJ2-7; D uncertain. CDR3 length: 14 amino acids. Deletions cut 3 bases from V and 5 bases from J, with 15 bases between. The germline V gene encodes CDR1 SGDLS and CDR2 YYNGEE. Written as DNA, the CDR3 is TGTGCCAGCAGCGCCCCTGCTCGGGCCGACGAGCAGTACTTC. Translated: CASSAPARADEQYF.

This clone was detected only once. The rearrangement uses TRBV7-6 and TRBJ1-1; D is possibly TRBD1 (6 bases). CDR3 length: 15 residues. The germline V gene has CDR1 SGHVS and CDR2 FNYEAQ. The V and J ends lost 0 bases and 5 bases respectively, with 13 bases between them. CDR3 nucleotide sequence: TGTGCCAGCAGCTTAGCGGCCAGGGGAAAGACTGAAGCTTTCTTT. This encodes CASSLAARGKTEAFF.

This clone was counted a few times. The J gene is TRBJ1-2, the V gene TRBV19; D remains unclear. From germline, CDR1 is LNHDA and CDR2 SQIVND (reference sequence). The V gene lost 5 bases and the J gene lost 2 bases, with 6 bases spanning the gap. CDR3 size: 12 residues. CDR3 DNA: TGTGCCAGTAGTCTGGAAAACTATGGCTACACCTTC. Translating gives CASSLENYGYTF.

By sample fraction, this clone is medium-sized. The chain recombines TRBV18 with TRBJ2-7; D gene uncertain. V was cut by 1 base and J by 3 bases, with 10 bases left in between. Germline V gene data show CDR1 as KGHSH and CDR2 as LQKENI. CDR3 length: 14 residues. The CDR3 loop is CASSPQKDGYEQYF. CDR3 DNA: TGTGCCAGCTCACCACAAAAGGACGGCTACGAGCAGTACTTC. The full variable domain, its missing parts supplied by reference TRBV18 and TRBJ2-7, is NAGVMQNPRHLVRRRGQEARLRCSPMKGHSHVYWYRQLPEEGLKFMVYLQKENIIDESGMPKERFSAEFPKEGPSILRIQQVVRGDSAAYFCASSPQKDGYEQYFGPGTRLTVT.

This clone came up a few times. The chain employs TRBV5-6 and TRBJ2-3; D remains ambiguous. The ends were cut back, 5 bases at V and 3 bases at J, with 13 bases in the middle. Germline V CDR1 and CDR2: SGHDT, YYEEEE. CDR3 length equals 14 residues. The CDR3, as DNA: TGTGCCAGCAGACGCCGGGTCAGTACAGATACGCAGTATTTT. Encoded protein: CASRRRVSTDTQYF.

The chain employs TRBV27 and TRBJ1-5, with D possibly matching TRBD1 (5 bases). Trimming left V 3 bases short and J 7 bases short, with 13 bases between. Germline V CDR1 and CDR2: MNHEY, SMNVEV (reference sequence). This CDR3 has 14 amino acids. The chain's CDR3 is CASSFRGPGQPQHF. The DNA of the CDR3 is TGTGCCAGCAGTTTCCGGGGACCGGGCCAGCCCCAGCATTTT.

The gene calls are TRBV7-3 and TRBJ2-7, with 8 bases identical to TRBD1. The CDR3 has 17 amino acids. From germline, CDR1 is SGHTA and CDR2 FQGTGA. V gave up 2 bases and J gave up 4 bases; unmatched junction bases: 13. CDR3 coding DNA: TGTGCCAGCAGCTTACTCCCCGGGACAGGAGAAAATTACGAGCAGTACTTC. This translates into CASSLLPGTGENYEQYF.

The V call is TRBV5-1, the J call TRBJ1-2; D remains ambiguous. CDR1 and CDR2 from the germline V gene are SGHRS and YFSETQ. With 5 bases removed from V and 7 bases from J, the gap between germline ends came to 15 bases. CDR3 length equals 13 residues. CDR3 loop: CASSGNLAFGYTF. The CDR3 coding sequence is TGCGCCAGCAGTGGTAATTTGGCCTTTGGCTACACCTTC.

The V call is TRBV6-5, the J call TRBJ2-6, with D tentatively TRBD1 or TRBD2 (5 bases each). V gave up 5 bases and J gave up 3 bases, with 8 bases separating them. Germline V gene sequence: CDR1 MNHEY, CDR2 SVGAGI. This CDR3 is built from 14 residues. The DNA for the CDR3 is TGTGCCAGCAGTCCGGGGCTTGGGGCCAACGTCCTGACTTTC. This encodes CASSPGLGANVLTF.

The gene calls are TRBV18 and TRBJ1-3; 7 positions agree with TRBD1. The CDR3 consists of 15 residues. V lost 3 bases, J lost 0 bases, and 2 bases stayed unmatched. The germline CDR1 and CDR2 sequences are KGHSH and LQKENI. Here the CDR3 reads CASSPDRVSGNTIYF. CDR3 in DNA: TGTGCCAGCTCACCCGACAGGGTCTCTGGAAACACCATATATTTT.

The genes are TRBV6-5 and TRBJ2-7; 8 bases align to TRBD1. This CDR3 region has 13 residues. V lost 6 bases, J lost 5 bases, and 6 bases stayed unmatched. Germline assignment: CDR1 MNHEY and CDR2 SVGAGI. Here the CDR3 DNA reads TGTGCCAGCAGGTACAGGGGGACGCACGAGCAGTACTTC. The encoded protein is CASRYRGTHEQYF.

The chain couples TRBV7-6 to TRBJ2-5; D gene ambiguous. This CDR3 has 12 residues. V was pared by 3 bases and J by 5 bases, with 7 bases between. Germline CDR1 reads SGHVS; CDR2 reads FNYEAQ. DNA of the CDR3: TGTGCCAGCAGCTTGGGTTGGGAGACCCAGTACTTC. Translation gives CASSLGWETQYF. The full variable domain, with the rest looked up from reference TRBV7-6 and TRBJ2-5, is GAGVSQSPRYKVTKRGQDVALRCDPISGHVSLYWYRQALGQGPEFLTYFNYEAQQDKSGLPNDRFSAERPEGSISTLTIQRTEQRDSAMYRCASSLGWETQYFGPGTRLLVL.

Only a few counts were recorded for this clone. This chain connects TRBV6-1 to TRBJ1-6; 7 nucleotides match TRBD1. Germline loops: CDR1 MNHNS, CDR2 SASEGT. J was trimmed by 7 bases and V by 6 bases; bases with no gene match: 9. The CDR3 is made up of 15 amino acids. In DNA, the CDR3 is TGTGCCAGCAGCTACCACCGGGACAGCAATTCACCCCTCCACTTT. Amino acid sequence: CASSYHRDSNSPLHF.

This chain links TRBV9 with TRBJ1-2, with TRBD1 identical over 7 bases. CDR1 and CDR2 from the germline V gene are SGDLS and YYNGEE. Trimming took 1 base from V and 5 from J; bases not matched to a gene: 5. The CDR3 consists of 14 residues. The CDR3 coding sequence is TGTGCCAGCAGCGTATCGACAGGGATATATGGCTACACCTTC. Translated: CASSVSTGIYGYTF.

The rearrangement joins TRBV4-2 to TRBJ2-5; 8 bases are shared with TRBD2. The assigned J gene may be wrong: the sequence end matches TRBJ2-7 better. The germline CDR1 and CDR2 sequences are LGHNA and YNFKEQ. There are 17 residues in the CDR3. CDR3 DNA: TGTGCCAGCAGCCAAGGGGCGGGGGGTTTAAATTTCTACGAGCAGTACTTC. It codes for CASSQGAGGLNFYEQYF.

The chain uses TRBV27 and TRBJ1-5, with D possibly being TRBD1 (5 bases). Per the germline V gene, CDR1 is MNHEY and CDR2 is SMNVEV (reference sequence). V lost 4 bases, J lost 5 bases, and 12 bases lay in between. This CDR3 region has 14 residues. CDR3 DNA: TGTGCCAGCAGTTACTGGGGGGGGGATCAGCCCCAGCATTTT. It encodes CASSYWGGDQPQHF.

The chain carries TRBV28 and TRBJ2-7, with no clear D. The CDR3 is made up of 13 amino acids. V was pared by 7 bases and J by 2 bases, with 12 bases between. Per germline, CDR1 MDHEN and CDR2 SYDVKM. Written as DNA, the CDR3 is TGTGCCAGCACCCCCGACCGGCCCTACGAGCAGTACTTC. Amino acids: CASTPDRPYEQYF.

CDR3 amino acids: CASSESGTDPGELFF. CDR3 coding DNA: TGCGCCAGCAGTGAGTCCGGGACAGACCCCGGGGAGCTGTTTTTT. This sequence joins TRBV10-1 and TRBJ2-2; TRBD1 matches at 7 bases. CDR1 and CDR2 from the germline V gene are WNHNN and SYGVQD (reference sequence). The trim removed 0 bases at V and 6 bases at J, leaving 4 bases unmatched. The CDR3 covers 15 residues.